These T cell receptor beta chains were read from a single sample in a study of T cell responses to AZD1222 COVID-19 vaccine. The repertoire was sequenced with immunoSEQ multiplex PCR; TCRdb's copy has only in-frame clones and lacks some. The data contain 100,000 to 150,000 clones, more than 70% of them seen just once; the ten biggest clones take up 10%. Sequences were derived from peripheral blood, sampled on day 0 of AZD1222 vaccination. Source of these receptors: an adult in good health. Both conserved end residues are part of each CDR3. The D gene is left open where the match is weak. Expanded clones are given a class, and other clones once, few, many or no size at all.

j_call | clone_size | d_call | v_call | cdr3_nt | cdr3_aa
TRBJ2-1 | - | - | TRBV5-1 | TGCGCCAGCAGCCTGGGACTCGACAATGAGCAGTTCTTC | CASSLGLDNEQFF
TRBJ2-7 | once | - | TRBV10-3 | TGTGCCATCAGTGCGTCCGACGGTCCCATGAAGCAGTACTTC | CAISASDGPMKQYF
TRBJ2-1 | - | - | TRBV11-3 | TGTGCCAGCAGCTTTACAGTCAACAATGAGCAGTTCTTC | CASSFTVNNEQFF
TRBJ2-7 | - | - | TRBV7-2 | TGTGCCAGCAGCTTATTGACCCGGTCCTACGAGCAGTACTTC | CASSLLTRSYEQYF
TRBJ1-5 | - | - | TRBV6-6 | TGTGCCAGCAGTTACGGCAGGCACAATCAGCCCCAGCATTTT | CASSYGRHNQPQHF
TRBJ2-1 | - | - | TRBV9 | TGTGCCAGCAGCGTAGCGCCTTTCGATGAGCAGTTCTTC | CASSVAPFDEQFF
TRBJ2-7 | - | - | TRBV6-5 | TGTGCCAGCAGGATATCGGCTGTAAGTTCCTACGAGCAGTACTTC | CASRISAVSSYEQYF
TRBJ1-5 | - | - | TRBV27 | TGTGCCAGCAGCCCAGGCCCCGGGCAGCCCCAGCATTTT | CASSPGPGQPQHF
TRBJ1-2 | - | - | TRBV2 | TGTGCCAGCAGTGAATGGGGGGACTCGATAGGTGGTGACTATGGCTACACCTTC | CASSEWGDSIGGDYGYTF
TRBJ2-3 | - | - | TRBV19 | TGTGCCAGTAGTATAGATGACACAGCCTCAGATACGCAGTATTTT | CASSIDDTASDTQYF
TRBJ1-5 | - | TRBD1 | TRBV18 | TGTGCCAGCTCACCGGGACAGGCCGGGACGGAGCCCCAGCATTTT | CASSPGQAGTEPQHF
TRBJ2-2 | - | TRBD2 | TRBV16 | TGTGCCAGCAGCCCACATGTTGGGACTAGAGGAACCGGGGAGCTGTTTTTT | CASSPHVGTRGTGELFF
TRBJ2-3 | - | TRBD2 | TRBV7-2 | TGTGCCAGCAGCTTGGGGCTAGCGGGAGGCACAGATACGCAGTATTTT | CASSLGLAGGTDTQYF
TRBJ1-2 | - | TRBD1 | TRBV7-9 | TGTGCCAGCAGCTTATCTACAGGGGAAGGCTACACCTTC | CASSLSTGEGYTF
TRBJ2-3 | few | TRBD2 | TRBV9 | TGTGCCAGCAGCTTTGGACTAGCGGGGGGGCTAGGCACAGATACGCAGTATTTT | CASSFGLAGGLGTDTQYF
TRBJ2-7 | - | - | TRBV9 | TGTGCCAGCAGCCCTCAGGTCTCTTACTACGAGCAGTACTTC | CASSPQVSYYEQYF
TRBJ2-2 | - | TRBD1 | TRBV11-2 | TGTGCCAGCAGCTTAGCCCTGGGACAGGGGGCCCCCGGGGAGCTGTTTTTT | CASSLALGQGAPGELFF
TRBJ2-7 | once | TRBD2 | TRBV27 | TGTGCCAGCAGTTTTAGCGGGGGAACCTACGAGCAGTACTTC | CASSFSGGTYEQYF
TRBJ2-1 | few | - | TRBV9 | TGTGCCAGCAGCGTAGACAGTCACTACAATGAGCAGTTCTTC | CASSVDSHYNEQFF
TRBJ2-5 | - | TRBD2 | TRBV5-1 | TGCGCCAGCGCCCAAGGGGCGGGGGAAGAGACCCAGTACTTC | CASAQGAGEETQYF
TRBJ1-2 | - | - | TRBV30 | TGTGCCTGGAGTGTACGTATTCGGGCAGGGAGGATCTATGGCTACACCTTC | CAWSVRIRAGRIYGYTF
TRBJ1-5 | once | TRBD1 | TRBV30 | TGTGCCTGTACGGCTACAGGGGGGGGGTATAGCAATCAGCCCCAGCATTTT | CACTATGGGYSNQPQHF
TRBJ1-4 | - | - | TRBV27 | TGTGCCAGCAGACCCTTCGGGGGGACAAGAGAAAAACTGTTTTTT | CASRPFGGTREKLFF
TRBJ2-1 | - | - | TRBV12-3/TRBV12-4 | TGTGCCAGCAGTTCAGGGAATGAGCAGTTCTTC | CASSSGNEQFF
TRBJ1-6 | - | TRBD1 | TRBV6-5 | TGTGCCAGCAGAGGCCGGGACAGGGGTGTTTCACCCCTCCACTTT | CASRGRDRGVSPLHF
TRBJ1-6 | - | - | TRBV7-2 | TGTGCCAGCAGCTTCCGGGCCGTTTTGAAGCACGGTTCACCCCTCCACTTT | CASSFRAVLKHGSPLHF
TRBJ2-3 | - | - | TRBV10-3 | TGTGCCATCAGTGAGTGGAGCTCTACAGATACGCAGTATTTT | CAISEWSSTDTQYF
TRBJ2-2 | - | TRBD2 | TRBV7-9 | TGTGCCAGCGTCAATAGCGGGAGTGGCACCGGGGAGCTGTTTTTT | CASVNSGSGTGELFF
TRBJ2-5 | - | - | TRBV7-6 | TGTGCCAGCAGCTTAGCGCGTGGGGGCTTCGGGGAGACCCAGTACTTC | CASSLARGGFGETQYF
TRBJ1-2 | - | - | TRBV5-1 | TGCGCCAGCAGCTTGGCCCGAGGGCCCAGGTCGGCTGGCTACACCTTC | CASSLARGPRSAGYTF
TRBJ1-2 | - | - | TRBV3-1/TRBV3-2 | TGTGCCAGCAGCCAAGGCTTGGCGGGAGATGGCTACACCTTC | CASSQGLAGDGYTF
TRBJ2-7 | - | TRBD1 | TRBV5-6 | TGTGCCAGCAGCTCGGGACAGGCCACCTACGAGCAGTACTTC | CASSSGQATYEQYF
TRBJ1-6 | once | TRBD1 | TRBV30 | TGTGCCTGGAGTGTAGGGGACAGGGGTCGGTCACCCCTCCACTTT | CAWSVGDRGRSPLHF
TRBJ1-5 | - | TRBD1 | TRBV5-1 | TGCGCCAGCAGCTTGGGGACAGGGGGCGTTCAGCCCCAGCATTTT | CASSLGTGGVQPQHF
TRBJ1-1 | - | - | TRBV29-1 | TGCAGCGTTGAAGAGGGGGGGAACACTGAAGCTTTCTTT | CSVEEGGNTEAFF
TRBJ1-1 | - | - | TRBV7-9 | TGTGCCAGCAGCCCACACAGGAATGAAGCTTTCTTT | CASSPHRNEAFF